Shown below are 31 T cell receptor beta chains from a single sample sequenced in a study of T cell responses to AZD1222 COVID-19 vaccine. Clones were sequenced by immunoSEQ multiplex PCR, and TCRdb holds only the in-frame ones, with some missing. The sample holds 90,000 to 100,000 clones; about 90% are singletons and the top ten take approximately 2.9%. The sample here was peripheral blood, taken on day 0 of AZD1222 vaccination. The source is an adult in good health.

The V call is TRBV2, the J call TRBJ1-1, with TRBD1 as a possible D gene (5 bases). Per germline, CDR1 SNHLY and CDR2 FYNNEI. CDR3 length: 12 residues. The V end was cut by 8 bases, the J end by 1 base, with 8 bases between. CDR3 amino acids: CASGTENTEAFF. DNA for the CDR3: TGTGCCAGCGGGACTGAGAACACTGAAGCTTTCTTT.

This chain uses TRBV20-1 with TRBJ2-3; D not resolved. There are 11 residues in the CDR3. Trimming took 3 bases from V and 2 from J, leaving 3 bases between them. Germline V gene data show CDR1 as DFQATT and CDR2 as SNEGSKA (reference sequence). The chain's CDR3 is CSASLTDTQYF. CDR3 sequence (DNA): TGCAGTGCTAGCCTCACAGATACGCAGTATTTT.

As for this clone: A junction boundary mismatches the germline segment, possibly from a read error. The V and J genes are TRBV5-1 and TRBJ2-1; D call uncertain. The CDR3 sequence is 14 residues long. CDR1 and CDR2 (germline): SGHRS, YFSETQ. Written as DNA, the CDR3 is TGTGCCAGCAGCTTGGGTAGCAGCTACAATGAGCAGTTCTTC. This encodes CASSLGSSYNEQFF.

This clone has a single count. The chain couples TRBV7-3 to TRBJ1-3; D ambiguous. CDR3 length equals 13 residues. The germline V gene has CDR1 SGHTA and CDR2 FQGTGA. Trimming removed 6 bases from V and 0 bases from J, with 6 bases in between. The CDR3 sequence is CASSAGSGNTIYF. The CDR3 DNA reads TGTGCCAGCAGTGCAGGCTCTGGAAACACCATATATTTT.

The chain is built from TRBV4-1 and TRBJ2-2, with 8 bases fitting TRBD2. Germline-derived CDR1 and CDR2 are MGHRA and YSYEKL. After removal of 1 base from V and 4 bases from J, the junction contained 8 bases not matched to a gene. There are 17 residues in the CDR3. The CDR3 spells CASSQVGLAAPTGELFF. CDR3 nucleotides: TGCGCCAGCAGCCAAGTAGGACTAGCTGCCCCCACCGGGGAGCTGTTTTTT.

The V call is TRBV9, the J call TRBJ2-3; D might be TRBD2 (6 bases). Germline values: CDR1 SGDLS, CDR2 YYNGEE. V dropped 7 bases and J dropped 8 bases, with 14 bases sitting between them. This CDR3 has 12 amino acids. The CDR3 spells CASSREEGTQYF. The CDR3 bases are TGTGCCAGCTCCCGTGAGGAGGGTACGCAGTATTTT. Looking up the rest from reference TRBV9 and TRBJ2-3 gives the full variable domain: DSGVTQTPKHLITATGQRVTLRCSPRSGDLSVYWYQQSLDQGLQFLIQYYNGEERAKGNILERFSAQQFPDLHSELNLSSLELGDSALYFCASSREEGTQYFGPGTRLTVL.

This chain links TRBV19 with TRBJ2-1; D uncertain. The germline V gene encodes CDR1 LNHDA and CDR2 SQIVND (reference sequence). This CDR3 has 11 residues. Trimming took 4 bases from V and 10 from J, leaving 8 bases between them. The CDR3 nucleotides are TGTGCCAGTAGTAGGTGGGCCGAGCAGTTCTTC. Encoded protein: CASSRWAEQFF.

The chain is built from TRBV2 and TRBJ1-1; TRBD1 matches at 10 bases. V shed 6 bases and J 1 base; nucleotides not matched to a gene: 5. Per the germline V gene, CDR1 is SNHLY and CDR2 is FYNNEI. CDR3 length equals 15 residues. This CDR3 reads CASRDRTGGNTEAFF. The CDR3 region has the DNA TGTGCCAGCAGGGATCGGACAGGGGGGAACACTGAAGCTTTCTTT.

The chain employs TRBV2 and TRBJ2-2; 9 bases align to TRBD2. J was trimmed by 8 bases and V by 3 bases; bases with no gene match: 10. The germline CDR1 and CDR2 sequences are SNHLY and FYNNEI. The CDR3 runs 16 residues. The CDR3 loop is CASSDQASGTSGELFF. CDR3 sequence (DNA): TGTGCCAGCAGTGATCAGGCTAGCGGGACTTCGGGGGAGCTGTTTTTT.

This clone was seen only a few times. The chain combines TRBV7-2 with TRBJ2-7; TRBD2 agrees at 7 bases. The trim removed 3 bases at V and 0 bases at J, leaving 11 bases unmatched. From germline, CDR1 is SGHTA and CDR2 FQGNSA. The CDR3 contains 17 residues. The CDR3 sequence: CASSLFLSGLDSYEQYF. DNA for the CDR3: TGTGCCAGCAGCTTGTTCCTATCCGGACTAGACTCCTACGAGCAGTACTTC.

J is TRBJ2-5 and V is TRBV15; TRBD1 might be the D (5 bases). V was clipped by 0 bases and J by 5 bases, with 10 bases between them. This CDR3 has 14 amino acids. Germline CDR1 is LNHNV and CDR2 is YYDKDF (reference sequence). CDR3 residues: CATSRDQGVETQYF. In nucleotides, the CDR3 is TGTGCCACCAGCAGAGATCAGGGTGTTGAGACCCAGTACTTC. The variable domain in full, with the rest retrieved from reference TRBV15 and TRBJ2-5, is DAMVIQNPRYQVTQFGKPVTLSCSQTLNHNVMYWYQQKSSQAPKLLFHYYDKDFNNEADTPDNFQSRRPNTSFCFLDIRSPGLGDTAMYLCATSRDQGVETQYFGPGTRLLVL.

The chain uses TRBV24-1 and TRBJ1-5; D perhaps matches TRBD1 (6 bases). The CDR3 is 17 residues long. V lost 5 bases, J lost 2 bases, and 18 bases lay in between. Germline loops: CDR1 KGHDR, CDR2 SFDVKD. The CDR3 nucleotides read TGTGCCACCAGTGCTTCCCGTGGTAAGGGGGGCAATCAGCCCCAGCATTTT. Its protein product is CATSASRGKGGNQPQHF.

This clone was seen only once. The CDR3 sequence: CASSWRTGGHYEQYF. The DNA for the CDR3 is TGTGCCAGCAGCTGGAGGACAGGGGGGCACTACGAGCAGTACTTC. V usage is TRBV7-8 and J usage is TRBJ2-7, with TRBD1 identical over 10 bases. Per the germline V gene, CDR1 is SGHVS and CDR2 is FQNEAQ. The trim removed 4 bases at V and 3 bases at J, leaving 6 bases unmatched. This CDR3 has 15 residues.

The chain carries TRBV4-1 and TRBJ2-5; 10 nucleotides agree with TRBD1. Germline assignment: CDR1 MGHRA and CDR2 YSYEKL. CDR3 size: 19 residues. V trimming: 2 bases; J trimming: 2 bases; junction bases outside the gene matches: 14. CDR3 in DNA: TGCGCCAGCAGCCAAAGGGCGGGGACAGGGGCCGGGGATCAAGAGACCCAGTACTTC. This sequence encodes CASSQRAGTGAGDQETQYF.

The table lists this clone with a few counts. The chain is built from TRBV5-6 and TRBJ2-7, with D perhaps given as TRBD1 or TRBD2 (5 bases each). Deletions cut 4 bases from V and 3 bases from J, with 17 bases between. The CDR3 is made up of 15 amino acids. Germline V gene data show CDR1 as SGHDT and CDR2 as YYEEEE. CDR3 coding DNA: TGTGCCAGCAGCCCACCCGGGACCGGCGGCTACGAGCAGTACTTC. Protein sequence: CASSPPGTGGYEQYF.

This clone was seen once. The gene calls are TRBV6-1 and TRBJ1-6; possible D gene TRBD1, 6 bases. The CDR3 spans 17 residues. From germline, CDR1 is MNHNS and CDR2 SASEGT. V was clipped by 1 base and J by 12 bases, with 22 bases between them. The CDR3 reads CASSEVSRDGTRGPLHF. CDR3 coding DNA: TGTGCCAGCAGTGAAGTGTCCAGGGACGGTACCAGGGGACCCCTCCACTTT.

The V and J genes are TRBV3-1 (or the pseudogene TRBV3-2) and TRBJ1-1; D is unresolved. This CDR3 is built from 16 residues. Trimming left V 1 base short and J 3 bases short, with 15 bases between. Germline-derived CDR1 and CDR2 are LGHDT and YNNKEL (reference sequence). The CDR3 DNA is TGTGCCAGCAGCCAAGTCTTCGGGGTCTTGGACACTGAAGCTTTCTTT. It is translated as CASSQVFGVLDTEAFF.

This sequence joins TRBV25-1 and TRBJ1-4; perhaps TRBD1 as D (6 bases). V shed 5 bases and J shed 4 bases, with 17 bases lying between them. The CDR3 runs to 16 residues. The germline V gene encodes CDR1 MGHDK and CDR2 SYGVNS. In nucleotides, the CDR3 is TGTGCCAGCAGTCCTGGGGTAGGGGGTTATAATGAAAAACTGTTTTTT. The encoded protein is CASSPGVGGYNEKLFF.

This chain connects TRBV19 to TRBJ1-3; D remains unclear. Trimming stripped 4 bases from V and 0 bases from J, with 13 bases between. This CDR3 contains 16 residues. Germline V gene sequence: CDR1 LNHDA, CDR2 SQIVND (reference sequence). Here the CDR3 reads CASSTPRQFSGNTIYF. CDR3 sequence (DNA): TGTGCCAGTAGTACGCCCCGGCAATTCTCTGGAAACACCATATATTTT. The full variable domain, with the rest looked up from reference TRBV19 and TRBJ1-3, is DGGITQSPKYLFRKEGQNVTLSCEQNLNHDAMYWYRQDPGQGLRLIYYSQIVNDFQKGDIAEGYSVSREKKESFPLTVTSAQKNPTAFYLCASSTPRQFSGNTIYFGEGSWLTVV.

This clone was counted only a few times. The chain recombines TRBV12-5 with TRBJ1-6, with D perhaps TRBD1 (5 bases). CDR3 length: 19 residues. Trimming pared 1 base from V and 0 bases from J, leaving 16 bases between. Germline V gives CDR1 LGHNT, CDR2 FRNRAP. CDR3: CASGLAAGAGNSYNSPLHF. CDR3 coding DNA: TGTGCTAGTGGTTTGGCCGCTGGGGCAGGGAACTCCTATAATTCACCCCTCCACTTT. The whole variable domain, remainder taken from reference TRBV12-5 and TRBJ1-6, is DARVTQTPRHKVTEMGQEVTMRCQPILGHNTVFWYRQTMMQGLELLAYFRNRAPLDDSGMPKDRFSAEMPDATLATLKIQPSEPRDSAVYFCASGLAAGAGNSYNSPLHFGNGTRLTVT.

The chain recombines TRBV2 with TRBJ2-1; D not resolved. Trimming removed 1 base from V and 6 bases from J, with 13 bases in between. Germline values: CDR1 SNHLY, CDR2 FYNNEI. This CDR3 comprises 15 residues. The CDR3 DNA sequence: TGTGCCAGCAGTGAAGGTCTAGGTGGGGTCAATGAGCAGTTCTTC. Its protein product is CASSEGLGGVNEQFF.

The chain combines TRBV7-8 with TRBJ1-2, with 10 bases that match TRBD1. Trimming removed 5 bases from V and 0 bases from J; junction bases left unmatched: 3. This CDR3 is 15 amino acids long. Germline CDR1 is SGHVS and CDR2 is FQNEAQ. The CDR3 reads CASSIGQGANYGYTF. DNA for the CDR3: TGTGCCAGCAGCATAGGACAGGGGGCTAACTATGGCTACACCTTC.

In its sample, this clone was seen once. CDR3 in DNA: TGTGCCAGCAGGAGACTAGCGGATGACTCCTACGAGCAGTACGTC. This gives the protein CASRRLADDSYEQYV. V usage is TRBV6-5 and J usage is TRBJ2-7, with TRBD2 matching 9 bases. Trimming cost V 6 bases and J 0 bases; bases outside gene matches: 6. This CDR3 contains 15 residues. Germline CDR1 is MNHEY and CDR2 is SVGAGI.

V usage is TRBV14 and J usage is TRBJ2-2; D gene unclear. Per germline, CDR1 SGHDN and CDR2 FVKESK. Trimming removed 5 bases from V and 5 bases from J, with 9 bases in between. The CDR3 consists of 13 residues. The CDR3 region is CASSSPGTGELFF. In DNA form, the CDR3 reads TGTGCCAGCAGCTCTCCAGGAACCGGGGAGCTGTTTTTT.

This chain links TRBV19 with TRBJ1-1; D is perhaps TRBD1 (5 bases). Per germline, CDR1 LNHDA and CDR2 SQIVND (reference sequence). The CDR3 length is 16 residues. Trimming pared 7 bases from V and 4 bases from J, leaving 22 bases between. CDR3 nucleotide sequence: TGTGCCAGTACATCGCCGGGGCTGGGAGGGAGCACTGAAGCTTTCTTT. This sequence encodes CASTSPGLGGSTEAFF.

The genes are TRBV11-2 and TRBJ1-3; TRBD1 agrees at 10 bases. CDR3 length: 18 amino acids. The germline V gene encodes CDR1 SGHAT and CDR2 FQNNGV. The V gene end was trimmed by 5 bases and the J gene end by 4 bases; junction bases not matched to a gene: 14. The CDR3 loop is CASSPRGDRGRLGNTIYF. CDR3 nucleotide sequence: TGTGCCAGCAGCCCTAGGGGGGACAGGGGACGTTTAGGAAACACCATATATTTT.

The rearrangement links TRBV7-2 to TRBJ2-2, with TRBD1 matching 12 bases. Germline values: CDR1 SGHTA, CDR2 FQGNSA. V lost 2 bases to trimming and J lost 7 bases; unmatched junction nucleotides: 8. The CDR3 runs 17 residues. The CDR3 is CASSLSGTGGAGGELFF. The CDR3 DNA is TGTGCCAGCAGCTTAAGTGGGACAGGGGGCGCAGGCGGGGAGCTGTTTTTT.

The chain has TRBV7-9 and TRBJ1-4, with D uncertain. CDR1 and CDR2 from the germline V gene are SEHNR and FQNEAQ (reference sequence). This CDR3 has 15 amino acids. V gave up 5 bases and J gave up 0 bases, with 10 bases separating them. The CDR3 DNA is TGTGCCAGCAGCGTGGACCGAACAACTAATGAAAAACTGTTTTTT. It is translated as CASSVDRTTNEKLFF.

The chain joins TRBV7-9 to TRBJ2-5, with 10 bases matching TRBD2. Unmatched junction bases numbered 4, after V lost 3 bases and J lost 0 bases. The germline gives CDR1 SEHNR, CDR2 FQNEAQ (reference sequence). The CDR3 sequence is 16 residues long. Here the CDR3 DNA reads TGTGCCAGCAGCTTGGGTAGCGGGGGGTACCAAGAGACCCAGTACTTC. Amino acid sequence: CASSLGSGGYQETQYF.

This sequence joins TRBV4-3 and TRBJ1-1, with TRBD1 as a possible D gene (5 bases). Germline CDR1 is LGHNA and CDR2 is YSLEER. The CDR3 totals 15 residues. The germline V and J ends were trimmed by 0 bases and 2 bases, with 10 bases remaining between them. In DNA form, the CDR3 reads TGCGCCAGCAGCCAAGAAAGGGGAGTAAACACTGAAGCTTTCTTT. Translating gives CASSQERGVNTEAFF.

This clone has a handful of counts. The rearrangement joins TRBV19 to TRBJ1-1, with D hard to call. Trimming took 8 bases from V and 4 from J, leaving 11 bases between them. Germline V gene sequence: CDR1 LNHDA, CDR2 SQIVND (reference sequence). The CDR3 covers 12 residues. CDR3 in amino acids: CASRVVGTEAFF. The CDR3 region has the DNA TGTGCCAGTCGAGTGGTCGGCACTGAAGCTTTCTTT.